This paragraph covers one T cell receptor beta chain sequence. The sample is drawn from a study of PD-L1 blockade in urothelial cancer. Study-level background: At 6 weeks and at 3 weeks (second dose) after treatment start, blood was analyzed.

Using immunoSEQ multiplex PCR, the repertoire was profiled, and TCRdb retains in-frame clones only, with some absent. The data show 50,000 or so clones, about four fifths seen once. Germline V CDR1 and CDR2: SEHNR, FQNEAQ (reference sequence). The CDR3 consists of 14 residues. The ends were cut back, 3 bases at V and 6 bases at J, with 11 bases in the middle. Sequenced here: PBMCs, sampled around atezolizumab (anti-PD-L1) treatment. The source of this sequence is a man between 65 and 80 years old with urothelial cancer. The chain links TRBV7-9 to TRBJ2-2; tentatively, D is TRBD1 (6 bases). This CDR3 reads CASSLLQGPGELFF. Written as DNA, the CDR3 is TGTGCCAGCAGCTTGTTACAGGGCCCCGGGGAGCTGTTTTTT.